This TCR beta chain was sequenced in a study of blood T cell repertoires in COVID-19. Across the whole study: Samples of COVID-19 (acute and convalescent) were obtained from the United States, Italy and Spain. From T cells, B-cell-depleted T cells, or PBMCs came the material, which was cDNA or gDNA.

CDR1 is KGHSH and CDR2 is LQKENI in the germline V gene. Trimming cost V 3 bases and J 4 bases, with 9 bases left between them. The CDR3 is made up of 13 amino acids. On this clone: Other DNA sequences in this sample translate to the same CDR3.

Methods used by the authors: Amplification with reference gene primers provided the estimates of nucleated cell counts. Profiling relied on immunoSEQ multiplex PCR, and the TCRdb table lists in-frame clones only, not all of them. From that table come the V and J calls and clone size; the DNA was used to work out D and trimming. The repertoire holds 250,000 or so clones, roughly 80% seen once, with roughly 4% in the top ten. The source is a man between 60 and 75 years old with acute or convalescent COVID-19. The source material was peripheral blood. The V and J genes are TRBV18 and TRBJ2-5, with a possible D match to TRBD2 (5 bases). As DNA, the CDR3 is TGTGCCAGCTCACCTGGTGGGAGAGAGACCCAGTACTTC. It codes for CASSPGGRETQYF.